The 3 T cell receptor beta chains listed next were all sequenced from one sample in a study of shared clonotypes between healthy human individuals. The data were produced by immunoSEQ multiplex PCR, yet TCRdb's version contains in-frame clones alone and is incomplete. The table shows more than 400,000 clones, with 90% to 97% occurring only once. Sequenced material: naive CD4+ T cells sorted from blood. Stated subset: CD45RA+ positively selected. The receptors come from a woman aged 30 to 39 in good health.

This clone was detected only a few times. CDR3 nucleotide sequence: TGTGCCAGCAGTTCAACAGCGAACACTGAAGCTTTCTTT. This gives the protein CASSSTANTEAFF. V gene TRBV6-5 combines with J gene TRBJ1-1, with D hard to call. This CDR3 is built from 13 residues. V gave up 4 bases and J gave up 1 base, with 7 bases separating them. The germline gives CDR1 MNHEY, CDR2 SVGAGI.

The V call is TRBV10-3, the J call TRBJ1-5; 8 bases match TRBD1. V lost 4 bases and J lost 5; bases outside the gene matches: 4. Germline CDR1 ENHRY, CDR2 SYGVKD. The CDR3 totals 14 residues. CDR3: CAISVGQGHQPQHF. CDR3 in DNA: TGTGCCATCAGTGTAGGACAGGGTCATCAGCCCCAGCATTTT.

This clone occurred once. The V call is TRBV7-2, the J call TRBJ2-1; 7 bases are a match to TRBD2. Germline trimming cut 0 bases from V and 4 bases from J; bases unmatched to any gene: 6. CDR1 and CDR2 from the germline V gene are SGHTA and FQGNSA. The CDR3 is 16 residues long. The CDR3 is CASSLARTRVYNEQFF. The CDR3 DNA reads TGTGCCAGCAGCTTAGCAAGGACTAGGGTTTACAATGAGCAGTTCTTC.